These T cell receptor beta chains were read from a single sample in a study of blood T cells in healthy people across ages. TCRdb reprocessed the 5' RACE reads via MiXCR and lists one record per CDR3 protein. Of 550,000 to 650,000 distinct CDR3 sequences listed, 25% to 30% are singletons. Sequencing used blood. These receptors were obtained from an elderly woman in good health. Both conserved end residues are trimmed from each CDR3. A D gene is named only where the DNA matches it firmly.

J	D	V	CDR3
TRBJ1-2	.	TRBV6-6	ASSYERNYGYT
TRBJ2-7	.	TRBV13	ASSLLATGESYEQY
TRBJ2-7	TRBD1	TRBV27	ASSSGQGHLEQY
TRBJ2-4	TRBD2	TRBV5-1	ASGLDGAGGKNIQY
TRBJ2-5	TRBD2	TRBV3-1	ASSGNGKTQY
TRBJ2-3	.	TRBV12-3/TRBV12-4	ASSWMRGVGTDTQY
TRBJ2-7	TRBD1	TRBV9	ASSAGPGQGAEQY
TRBJ2-1	TRBD2	TRBV12-3/TRBV12-4	ASSFARLAEGVEQF
TRBJ2-1	TRBD2	TRBV5-1	ASSPRTSGGRNEQF
TRBJ2-7	TRBD2	TRBV7-2	ASSLRLAGGQGRSYEQY
TRBJ2-4	.	TRBV21-1	ASLAHLPGHTGGTKNIQY
TRBJ1-2	TRBD1	TRBV6-1	ASSAGQVTYGYT
TRBJ1-2	.	TRBV7-2	ASIPEAVNYGYT
TRBJ2-1	TRBD2	TRBV15	ATSRPSGGLGEQF
TRBJ2-4	.	TRBV5-1	ASRPDPSNIQY
TRBJ1-2	.	TRBV4-2	ASSQEGGRADYGYT
TRBJ2-5	TRBD2	TRBV15	ATSSSAGIEETQY
TRBJ1-2	.	TRBV20-1	SARASPPKQGYGYT
.	.	TRBV6-1	ASSEWSGGVVKNIQY
TRBJ2-2	.	TRBV2	AILDPQVTGELF
TRBJ2-1	TRBD2	TRBV5-1	ASSWWGSSGGHNEQF
TRBJ2-3	.	TRBV9	ASSSDRLTWDTQY
TRBJ1-6	.	TRBV7-8	ASSLARPGSSYNSPLH
TRBJ2-7	TRBD1	TRBV7-9	ASSPQGSSSYEQY
TRBJ1-2	.	TRBV13	ASSLAEHGYT
TRBJ2-7	.	TRBV6-2/TRBV6-3	ASSYSFLWDTSYEQY
TRBJ1-6	TRBD1	TRBV7-9	ASSSTGRNSPLH
TRBJ1-1	.	TRBV5-6	ASSWEGLNTEAF
TRBJ2-1	TRBD2	TRBV7-8	ASSLSRGGNNEQF
TRBJ1-5	TRBD1	TRBV7-2	ASSPGQDWSPQH
TRBJ2-5	.	TRBV6-5	ASSRQPQDEQY
TRBJ1-2	.	TRBV13	ASTLGGGNYGYT
TRBJ2-4	.	TRBV5-1	ASSLRTGSGNIQY
TRBJ1-1	.	TRBV6-6	ASSYREGDTEAF
TRBJ1-2	.	TRBV29-1	SVDNDLSGRGYT
TRBJ2-2	TRBD1	TRBV7-8	ASSPFNDRAIGELF
TRBJ2-7	TRBD1	TRBV20-1	SATDRERYEQY
TRBJ1-1	.	TRBV7-3	ASSLRQVSATEAF
TRBJ2-3	.	TRBV7-2	ASSQAHPTDTQY
TRBJ2-5	TRBD2	TRBV12-3/TRBV12-4	ASRSGGGNEQY
TRBJ2-5	TRBD2	TRBV29-1	SVDFRGLAWGAVETQY
TRBJ1-1	.	TRBV7-9	ASSAFQGTEAF
.	TRBD1	TRBV7-2	ASRPQTGASYNEQY
TRBJ1-2	.	TRBV7-3	ASSLTGGATYGYT
TRBJ1-2	TRBD1	TRBV4-1	ASSLGQEYGYT
TRBJ2-6	.	TRBV3-1	ASSQVSSGANVLT